The 27 T cell receptor beta chains listed next were all sequenced from one sample in a study of blood T cells in healthy people across ages. For the second PCR, which ran for about 7 to 11 cycles, a sample-barcoded 5' primer and a J-beta primer mix were used. A single record per CDR3 protein comes from TCRdb applying MiXCR to the 5' RACE reads. The table records fewer than 950,000 distinct CDR3 sequences, 53% of them present only once. The sample was blood. The receptors shown here come from a man of 80 years or more in good health.

The chain couples TRBV10-3 to TRBJ2-1, with D possibly TRBD2 on 6 matching bases. CDR1 ENHRY and CDR2 SYGVKD come from the germline V gene. Trimming shortened V by 10 bases and J by 4 bases, and 14 bases separated the two germline ends. The length of the CDR3 is 13 residues. The CDR3 spells CATAVADYNEQFF. As DNA, the CDR3 is TGTGCCACCGCAGTAGCGGATTACAATGAGCAGTTCTTC.

The J gene is TRBJ2-1, the V gene TRBV27, with 8 bases matching TRBD2. V trimming: 3 bases; J trimming: 6 bases; junction bases outside the gene matches: 4. Germline loops: CDR1 MNHEY, CDR2 SMNVEV (reference sequence). This CDR3 has 14 amino acids. The chain's CDR3 is CASSLTSEGNEQFF. CDR3 DNA sequence: TGTGCCAGCAGTTTGACTAGCGAGGGCAATGAGCAGTTCTTC.

The rearrangement uses TRBV9 and TRBJ1-2; 7 bases line up with TRBD1. Germline CDR1 and CDR2: SGDLS and YYNGEE. This CDR3 has 20 amino acids. Losses at the gene ends were 0 bases for V and 5 bases for J; bases not matched to a gene: 22. The CDR3 loop reads CASSVAPDRQPRSFSYGYTF. The CDR3 nucleotides read TGTGCCAGCAGCGTAGCCCCGGACAGGCAACCTCGATCTTTTTCGTATGGCTACACCTTC.

This clonotype was picked up a small number of times. This chain connects TRBV5-1 to TRBJ2-7, with D possibly TRBD1 on 6 matching bases. Trimming stripped 4 bases from V and 1 base from J, with 24 bases between. The CDR3 sequence is 18 residues long. In germline, CDR1 is SGHRS, CDR2 YFSETQ. The CDR3: CASSSDEYRDPLSYEQYF. The CDR3 nucleotides read TGCGCCAGCAGCAGCGACGAATACAGGGACCCACTATCCTACGAGCAGTACTTC. The entire variable domain, with the rest obtained from reference TRBV5-1 and TRBJ2-7, is as follows: KAGVTQTPRYLIKTRGQQVTLSCSPISGHRSVSWYQQTPGQGLQFLFEYFSETQRNKGNFPGRFSGRQFSNSRSEMNVSTLELGDSALYLCASSSDEYRDPLSYEQYFGPGTRLTVT.

V gene TRBV12-3 or TRBV12-4 combines with J gene TRBJ1-2; D is possibly TRBD1 (5 bases). This CDR3 region has 14 residues. Trimming took 7 bases from V and 10 from J, leaving 22 bases between them. CDR3 loop: CASTRQRYSRDYTF. In nucleotides, the CDR3 is TGTGCCAGCACTAGACAGCGCTACAGTCGTGACTACACCTTC.

This clonotype occurred many times. The rearrangement links TRBV7-9 to TRBJ2-7; 9 bases align to TRBD1. The CDR3 totals 14 residues. V trimming: 5 bases; J trimming: 0 bases; junction bases outside the gene matches: 2. Germline loops: CDR1 SEHNR, CDR2 FQNEAQ (reference sequence). The CDR3 DNA reads as TGTGCCAGCAGCGGGACAGGGAGCTCCTACGAGCAGTACTTC. It encodes CASSGTGSSYEQYF.

The CDR3 is CASSLERLAGWETQYF. The DNA of the CDR3 is TGTGCCAGCAGCTTAGAGCGGCTAGCGGGGTGGGAGACCCAGTACTTC. The V call is TRBV11-2, the J call TRBJ2-5; TRBD2 matches at 9 bases. Germline-derived CDR1 and CDR2 are SGHAT and FQNNGV. This CDR3 has 16 residues. After removal of 0 bases from V and 5 bases from J, the junction contained 7 bases not matched to a gene.

This clonotype was counted at least ten times. Just one base apart from a much larger clone, this may be a read error. This chain links TRBV9 with TRBJ2-5, with D perhaps being TRBD1 or TRBD2 (7 bases each). Trimming left V 2 bases short and J 4 bases short, with 12 bases between. Per germline, CDR1 SGDLS and CDR2 YYNGEE. The length of the CDR3 is 14 residues. The CDR3 coding sequence is TGTGCCAGCAGCGTGGGAGGGGGCGGAGAGACCCAGTACTTC. This encodes CASSVGGGGETQYF.

The chain joins TRBV11-1 to TRBJ2-5; 8 nucleotides match TRBD1. Germline V gives CDR1 SGHAT, CDR2 FQDESV (reference sequence). The CDR3 runs to 18 residues. With V trimmed by 5 bases and J by 6 bases, 20 bases remained unmatched. The CDR3 coding sequence is TGTGCCAGCAGCGCTAGTGCCTCGGACAGGGTACGGCGAAAGACCCAGTACTTC. This sequence encodes CASSASASDRVRRKTQYF.

This sequence joins TRBV7-2 and TRBJ1-1, with D tentatively TRBD1 (5 bases). The germline V and J ends were trimmed by 5 bases and 4 bases, with 14 bases remaining between them. The CDR3 has 14 amino acids. The germline CDR1 and CDR2 sequences are SGHTA and FQGNSA. CDR3: CASSLRVRGTEAFF. CDR3 coding DNA: TGTGCCAGCAGCCTCAGGGTGAGGGGCACTGAAGCTTTCTTT.

The chain couples TRBV12-3 or TRBV12-4 to TRBJ1-2, with D unclear. Trimming stripped 4 bases from V and 8 bases from J, with 8 bases between. The CDR3 sequence is 11 residues long. The CDR3 loop reads CASSSDGGYTF. CDR3 coding DNA: TGTGCCAGCAGTTCCGACGGCGGCTACACCTTC.

The chain employs TRBV29-1 and TRBJ2-7; a weak D match, TRBD1 (7 bases). V dropped 5 bases and J dropped 6 bases, with 11 bases sitting between them. Germline-derived CDR1 and CDR2 are SQVTM and ANQGSEA. The CDR3 is 11 amino acids. The CDR3 DNA follows: TGCAGCGTTCGACAGGGAGGCGAGCAGTACTTC. This gives the protein CSVRQGGEQYF.

This clonotype was seen ten or more times. The rearrangement joins TRBV2 to TRBJ2-1; either TRBD1 or TRBD2 may fit D (5 bases each). V was clipped by 6 bases and J by 4 bases, with 22 bases between them. There are 17 residues in the CDR3. The V gene's germline CDR1 is SNHLY and CDR2 FYNNEI. This chain's CDR3 is CASRPRGELGAYNEQFF. CDR3 nucleotide sequence: TGTGCCAGCAGGCCCCGGGGAGAGCTTGGGGCATACAATGAGCAGTTCTTC. The entire variable domain, with the rest obtained from reference TRBV2 and TRBJ2-1, is as follows: EPEVTQTPSHQVTQMGQEVILRCVPISNHLYFYWYRQILGQKVEFLVSFYNNEISEKSEIFDDQFSVERPDGSNFTLKIRSTKLEDSAMYFCASRPRGELGAYNEQFFGPGTRLTVL.

This clonotype came up a few times. The chain's CDR3 is CATSPSGLGYNEQFF. For the CDR3, the DNA is TGTGCCACCTCGCCTAGCGGGTTAGGGTACAATGAGCAGTTCTTC. This chain joins TRBV24-1 and TRBJ2-1; TRBD2 agrees at 8 bases. CDR1 KGHDR and CDR2 SFDVKD come from the germline V gene. CDR3 length: 15 residues. V gave up 9 bases and J gave up 4 bases; unmatched junction bases: 10.

This clonotype came up a few times. V is TRBV11-2 and J is TRBJ2-4; 8 bases are shared with TRBD2. V lost 5 bases and J lost 0; bases outside the gene matches: 6. This CDR3 is built from 16 residues. The germline V gene encodes CDR1 SGHAT and CDR2 FQNNGV. CDR3 bases: TGTGCCAGCAGCCCCACTAGCGGACTAGCCAAAAACATTCAGTACTTC. It is translated as CASSPTSGLAKNIQYF. Full variable domain (missing parts from reference TRBV11-2 and TRBJ2-4): EAGVAQSPRYKIIEKRQSVAFWCNPISGHATLYWYQQILGQGPKLLIQFQNNGVVDDSQLPKDRFSAERLKGVDSTLKIQPAKLEDSAVYLCASSPTSGLAKNIQYFGAGTRLSVL.

J is TRBJ2-1 and V is TRBV3-1; 7 bases line up with TRBD1. This CDR3 region has 16 residues. The V segment lost 0 bases and the J segment 3 bases; nucleotides outside the gene matches: 5. Germline lookup yields CDR1 LGHDT and CDR2 YNNKEL (reference sequence). Here the CDR3 reads CASSQDPGGVYNEQFF. The CDR3 DNA sequence: TGTGCCAGCAGCCAAGACCCAGGGGGTGTCTACAATGAGCAGTTCTTC.

The chain carries TRBV7-9 and TRBJ1-2, with a weak D call TRBD1 (6 bases). Germline CDR1 is SEHNR and CDR2 is FQNEAQ (reference sequence). Trimming cost V 2 bases and J 4 bases, with 11 bases left between them. CDR3 size: 14 residues. The CDR3 DNA reads as TGTGCCAGCAGCTTAAGTGGGGGCGCCTATGGCTACACCTTC. Protein: CASSLSGGAYGYTF. Filled out from reference TRBV7-9 and TRBJ1-2, the complete variable domain reads DTGVSQNPRHKITKRGQNVTFRCDPISEHNRLYWYRQTLGQGPEFLTYFQNEAQLEKSRLLSDRFSAERPKGSFSTLEIQRTEQGDSAMYLCASSLSGGAYGYTFGSGTRLTVV.

The gene calls are TRBV9 and TRBJ2-7, with D possibly being TRBD2 (6 bases). This CDR3 is 16 amino acids long. Trimming stripped 0 bases from V and 0 bases from J, with 13 bases between. CDR1 is SGDLS and CDR2 is YYNGEE in the germline V gene. The CDR3 bases are TGTGCCAGCAGCGTAGGAGTTAGCGGTACCTCCTACGAGCAGTACTTC. This encodes CASSVGVSGTSYEQYF.

This clonotype was recorded a few times. This rearrangement joins TRBV21-1 to TRBJ2-4; TRBD1 is taken as the D call from the table, unchecked against the DNA. The closer fit of TRBJ2-7 to the DNA end suggests the J call may be wrong. TRBV21-1 has pseudogene status. The CDR3 sequence is 20 residues long. The CDR3 sequence: CASSPLIQGMLGGLYYEQYF. The DNA of the CDR3 is TGTGCCAGCAGCCCTCTTATACAGGGTATGCTGGGGGGACTCTACTACGAGCAGTACTTC.

The table lists this clonotype with a few counts. The chain has TRBV29-1 and TRBJ2-5; the match to TRBD1 covers 9 bases. Trimming removed 7 bases from V and 4 bases from J; junction bases left unmatched: 4. Per germline, CDR1 SQVTM and CDR2 ANQGSEA. This CDR3 region has 12 residues. The CDR3, as DNA: TGCAGCGCCTACAGGGGGCCAGAGACCCAGTACTTC. Protein sequence: CSAYRGPETQYF. The full variable domain, completed using reference TRBV29-1 and TRBJ2-5, is SAVISQKPSRDICQRGTSLTIQCQVDSQVTMMFWYRQQPGQSLTLIATANQGSEATYESGFVIDKFPISRPNLTFSTLTVSNMSPEDSSIYLCSAYRGPETQYFGPGTRLLVL.

The chain has TRBV18 and TRBJ2-7; tentative D call: TRBD2 (6 bases). The CDR3 sequence is 13 residues long. Germline V gene lookup returns CDR1 KGHSH and CDR2 LQKENI. Between the trimmed V and J ends, which lost 5 bases and 6 bases, there was a span of 14 bases. CDR3 residues: CASSNRENGEQYF. The CDR3 nucleotides read TGTGCCAGCTCAAATCGGGAGAACGGCGAGCAGTACTTC.

This clonotype showed up just a few times. This sequence joins TRBV4-2 and TRBJ2-5; TRBD2 aligns across 8 bases. J lost 3 bases, V lost 3 bases, and 3 bases had no gene match. This CDR3 spans 14 amino acids. The germline V gene encodes CDR1 LGHNA and CDR2 YNFKEQ. This CDR3 is CASSHELAEETQYF. DNA of the CDR3: TGTGCCAGCAGCCACGAACTAGCGGAAGAGACCCAGTACTTC.

CDR3 sequence reads: CASSKVGDNYGYTF. The CDR3 DNA follows: TGTGCCAGCAGCAAAGTAGGGGACAACTATGGCTACACCTTC. The gene calls are TRBV21-1 and TRBJ1-2; the table gives TRBD1 as D, unverified against the DNA. TRBV21-1 is a documented pseudogene. The CDR3 extends over 14 amino acids.

The chain combines TRBV10-3 with TRBJ1-2; D perhaps matches TRBD1 (6 bases). The length of the CDR3 is 13 residues. Germline V gene data show CDR1 as ENHRY and CDR2 as SYGVKD. Trimming took off 10 bases at V and 0 bases at J, with 12 bases between the two ends. This chain's CDR3 is CATRTEPNYGYTF. For the CDR3, the DNA is TGTGCCACGCGGACAGAACCTAACTATGGCTACACCTTC.

For the CDR3, the DNA is TGTGCCTCCACCGGCACCCTTAGCAATCAGCCCCAGCATTTT. This codes for CASTGTLSNQPQHF. The chain carries TRBV28 and TRBJ1-5; no clear D gene. The CDR3 extends over 14 amino acids. Trimming shortened V by 11 bases and J by 0 bases, and 14 bases separated the two germline ends. Germline V gene lookup returns CDR1 MDHEN and CDR2 SYDVKM.

The rearrangement joins TRBV28 to TRBJ2-5; 11 bases agree with TRBD1. With 6 bases clipped from V and 1 base from J, the junction kept 4 bases outside the gene matches. The CDR3 runs to 15 residues. Germline V CDR1 and CDR2: MDHEN, SYDVKM. CDR3 sequence: CASRRTGGVQETQYF. In DNA, the CDR3 is TGTGCCAGCAGACGGACAGGGGGCGTCCAAGAGACCCAGTACTTC.

The chain uses TRBV5-1 and TRBJ1-6; D gene ambiguous. The V gene lost 1 base and the J gene lost 9 bases, with 11 bases spanning the gap. Germline loops: CDR1 SGHRS, CDR2 YFSETQ. This CDR3 has 14 residues. The CDR3 sequence is CASSLRDLSSPLHF. The CDR3 DNA reads as TGCGCCAGCAGCTTGAGGGATTTGAGTTCACCCCTCCACTTT.